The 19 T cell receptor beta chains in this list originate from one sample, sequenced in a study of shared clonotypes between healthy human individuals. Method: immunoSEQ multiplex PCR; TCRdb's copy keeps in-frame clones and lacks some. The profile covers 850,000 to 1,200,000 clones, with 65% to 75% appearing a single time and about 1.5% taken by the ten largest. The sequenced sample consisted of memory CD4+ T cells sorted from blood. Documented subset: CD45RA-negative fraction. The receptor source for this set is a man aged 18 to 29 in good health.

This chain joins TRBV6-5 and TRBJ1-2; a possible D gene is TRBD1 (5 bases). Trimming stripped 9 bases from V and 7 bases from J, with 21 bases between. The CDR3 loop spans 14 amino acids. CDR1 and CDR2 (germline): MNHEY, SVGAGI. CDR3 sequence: CASSGTPGLSGYTF. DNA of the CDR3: TGTGCCAGTAGCGGGACTCCGGGACTCTCTGGCTACACCTTC.

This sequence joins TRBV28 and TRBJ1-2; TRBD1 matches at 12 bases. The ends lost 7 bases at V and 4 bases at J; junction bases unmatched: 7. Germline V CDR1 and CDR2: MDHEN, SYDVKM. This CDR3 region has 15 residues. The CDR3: CASIPGQGAGYGYTF. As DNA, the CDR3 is TGTGCCAGCATTCCGGGACAGGGGGCGGGCTATGGCTACACCTTC.

The CDR3 DNA reads as TGTGCCAGCAGTAGAGGGGGCGAGCAGTACTTC. Protein sequence: CASSRGGEQYF. The chain combines TRBV25-1 with TRBJ2-5, with a tentative D call TRBD1 (6 bases). Gene TRBJ2-7 matches the end of the DNA better, so the J call may be wrong. Germline loops: CDR1 MGHDK, CDR2 SYGVNS. The CDR3 runs to 11 residues.

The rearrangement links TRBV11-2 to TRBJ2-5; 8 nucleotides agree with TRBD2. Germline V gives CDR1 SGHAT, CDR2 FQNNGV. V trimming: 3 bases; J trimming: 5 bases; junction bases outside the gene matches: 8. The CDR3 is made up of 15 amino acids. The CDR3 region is CASSFGGAKKETQYF. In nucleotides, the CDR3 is TGTGCCAGCAGCTTCGGGGGGGCCAAAAAGGAGACCCAGTACTTC.

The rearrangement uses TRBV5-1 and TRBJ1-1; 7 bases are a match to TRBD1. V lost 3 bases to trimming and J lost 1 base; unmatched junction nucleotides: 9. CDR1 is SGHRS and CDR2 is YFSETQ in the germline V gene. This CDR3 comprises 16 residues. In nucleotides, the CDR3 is TGCGCCAGCAGCTCGCTGGGACAGCAACAGAACACTGAAGCTTTCTTT. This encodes CASSSLGQQQNTEAFF.

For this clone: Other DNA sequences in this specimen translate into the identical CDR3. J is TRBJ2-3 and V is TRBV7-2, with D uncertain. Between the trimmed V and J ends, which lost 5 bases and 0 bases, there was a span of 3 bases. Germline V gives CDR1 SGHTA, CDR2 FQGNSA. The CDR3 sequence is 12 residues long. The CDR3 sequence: CASSPSTDTQYF. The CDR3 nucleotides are TGTGCCAGCAGCCCTAGCACAGATACGCAGTATTTT.

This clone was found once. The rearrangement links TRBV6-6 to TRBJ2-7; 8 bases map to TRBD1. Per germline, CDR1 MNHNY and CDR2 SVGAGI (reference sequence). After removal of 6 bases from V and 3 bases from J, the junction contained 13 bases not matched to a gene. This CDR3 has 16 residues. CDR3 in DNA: TGTGCCAGCAGATCAATCGGGACAGGTGGGGGCTACGAGCAGTACTTC. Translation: CASRSIGTGGGYEQYF.

The CDR3 spells CASSFISGGAADTQYF. In DNA form, the CDR3 reads TGTGCCAGCAGTTTCATTAGCGGGGGGGCCGCAGATACGCAGTATTTT. The gene calls are TRBV28 and TRBJ2-3, with 11 nucleotides matching TRBD2. The CDR3 loop spans 16 amino acids. CDR1 and CDR2 (germline): MDHEN, SYDVKM. J lost 4 bases, V lost 3 bases, and 6 bases had no gene match. The full variable domain, with the rest looked up from reference TRBV28 and TRBJ2-3, is DVKVTQSSRYLVKRTGEKVFLECVQDMDHENMFWYRQDPGLGLRLIYFSYDVKMKEKGDIPEGYSVSREKKERFSLILESASTNQTSMYLCASSFISGGAADTQYFGPGTRLTVL.

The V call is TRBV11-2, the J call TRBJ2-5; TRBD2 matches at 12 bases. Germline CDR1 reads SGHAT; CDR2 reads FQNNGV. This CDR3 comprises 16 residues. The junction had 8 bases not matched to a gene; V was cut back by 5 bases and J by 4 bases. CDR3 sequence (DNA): TGTGCCAGCAGCCCTAGACTAGCGGGAGAGGTAGAGACCCAGTACTTC. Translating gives CASSPRLAGEVETQYF. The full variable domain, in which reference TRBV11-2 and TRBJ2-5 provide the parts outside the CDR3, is EAGVAQSPRYKIIEKRQSVAFWCNPISGHATLYWYQQILGQGPKLLIQFQNNGVVDDSQLPKDRFSAERLKGVDSTLKIQPAKLEDSAVYLCASSPRLAGEVETQYFGPGTRLLVL.

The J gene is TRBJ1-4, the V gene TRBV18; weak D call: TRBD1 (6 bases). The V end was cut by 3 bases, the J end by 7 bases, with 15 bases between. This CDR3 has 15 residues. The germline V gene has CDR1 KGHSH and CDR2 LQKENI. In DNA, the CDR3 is TGTGCCAGCTCACCGAGCGGGGGCAAGGGTGAAAAACTGTTTTTT. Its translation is CASSPSGGKGEKLFF.

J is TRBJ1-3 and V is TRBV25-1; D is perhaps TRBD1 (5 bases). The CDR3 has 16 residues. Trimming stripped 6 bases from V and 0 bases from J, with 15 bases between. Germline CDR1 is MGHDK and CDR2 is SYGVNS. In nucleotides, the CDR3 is TGTGCCAGCAGCATGGGGGGATTGATCTCTGGAAACACCATATATTTT. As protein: CASSMGGLISGNTIYF.

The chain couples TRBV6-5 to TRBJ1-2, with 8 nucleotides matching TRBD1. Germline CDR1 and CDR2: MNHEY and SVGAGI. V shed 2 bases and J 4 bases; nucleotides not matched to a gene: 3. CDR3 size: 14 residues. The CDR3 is CASSYTGQGYGYTF. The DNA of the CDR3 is TGTGCCAGCAGTTACACCGGACAGGGCTATGGCTACACCTTC.

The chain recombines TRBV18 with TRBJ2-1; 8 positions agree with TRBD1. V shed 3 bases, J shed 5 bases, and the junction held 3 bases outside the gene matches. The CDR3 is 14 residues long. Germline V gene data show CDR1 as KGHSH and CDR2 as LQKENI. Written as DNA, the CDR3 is TGTGCCAGCTCACCGGGACAGGAAAACAATGAGCAGTTCTTC. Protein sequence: CASSPGQENNEQFF.

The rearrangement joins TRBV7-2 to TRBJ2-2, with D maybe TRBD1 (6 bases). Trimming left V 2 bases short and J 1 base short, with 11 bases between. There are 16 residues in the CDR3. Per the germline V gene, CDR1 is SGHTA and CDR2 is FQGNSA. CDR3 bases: TGTGCCAGCAGCTTATTCCAGGGGAGGAACACCGGGGAGCTGTTTTTT. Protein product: CASSLFQGRNTGELFF.

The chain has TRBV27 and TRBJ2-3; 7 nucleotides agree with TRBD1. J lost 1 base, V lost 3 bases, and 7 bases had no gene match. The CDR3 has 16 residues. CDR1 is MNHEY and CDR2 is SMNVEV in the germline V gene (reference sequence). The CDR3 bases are TGTGCCAGCAGTTTTGATCCAGGGGGAGGCACAGATACGCAGTATTTT. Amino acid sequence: CASSFDPGGGTDTQYF.

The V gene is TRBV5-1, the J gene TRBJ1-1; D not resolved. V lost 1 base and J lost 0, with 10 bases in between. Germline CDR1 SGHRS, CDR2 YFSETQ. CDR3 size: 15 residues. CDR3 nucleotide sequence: TGCGCCAGCAGCTTGTCGGCAAATTTGAACACTGAAGCTTTCTTT. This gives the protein CASSLSANLNTEAFF.

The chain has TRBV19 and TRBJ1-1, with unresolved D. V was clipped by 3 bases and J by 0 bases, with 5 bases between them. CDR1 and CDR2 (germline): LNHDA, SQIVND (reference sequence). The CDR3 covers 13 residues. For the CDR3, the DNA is TGTGCCAGTAGTATTCAAGTGAACACTGAAGCTTTCTTT. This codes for CASSIQVNTEAFF. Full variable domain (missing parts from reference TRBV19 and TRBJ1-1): DGGITQSPKYLFRKEGQNVTLSCEQNLNHDAMYWYRQDPGQGLRLIYYSQIVNDFQKGDIAEGYSVSREKKESFPLTVTSAQKNPTAFYLCASSIQVNTEAFFGQGTRLTVV.

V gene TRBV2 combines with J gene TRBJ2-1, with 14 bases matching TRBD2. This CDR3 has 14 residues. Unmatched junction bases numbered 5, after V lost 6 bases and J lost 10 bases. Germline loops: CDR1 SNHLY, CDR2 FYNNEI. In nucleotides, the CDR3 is TGTGCCAGCAGGGGGACTAGCGGGAGAACCGAGCAGTTCTTC. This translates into CASRGTSGRTEQFF.

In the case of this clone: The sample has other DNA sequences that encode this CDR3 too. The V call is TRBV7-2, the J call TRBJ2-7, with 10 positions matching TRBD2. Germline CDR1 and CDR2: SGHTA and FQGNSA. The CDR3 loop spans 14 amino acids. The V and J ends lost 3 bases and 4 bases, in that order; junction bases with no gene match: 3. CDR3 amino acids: CASSFSGGPYEQYF. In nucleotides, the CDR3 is TGTGCCAGCAGCTTTAGCGGGGGGCCTTACGAGCAGTACTTC.